Sequencing of this T cell receptor beta chain was carried out in a study of cytomegalovirus exposure and HLA in healthy donors. This CDR3 has 14 amino acids. The germline V gene has CDR1 SSHAT and CDR2 FNYEAQ (reference sequence). A note on this clone: Sequence at one end of the junction differs from germline and may be a read error.

The PCR was carried out with 60 Vbeta primers and 13 Jbeta primers. Clones were sequenced by immunoSEQ multiplex PCR, and TCRdb holds only the in-frame ones, with some missing. The table has around 200,000 clones, less than 80% seen once. The chain combines TRBV7-7 with TRBJ2-7; 8 bases match TRBD1. The origin of this receptor is a man between 35 and 55 years old in good health and CMV-seronegative. The specimen sequenced was PBMCs. CDR3 DNA sequence: TGTGCTAGCAGCATAGGACAGGGAAAGGGCGAGCAGTACTTC. Translated, it gives CASSIGQGKGEQYF.